A single sample gave rise to the 13 T cell receptor beta chains below, sequenced in a study of blood T cells in healthy people across ages. Then a second PCR, running roughly 7 to 11 cycles, was carried out with a sample-barcoded 5' primer and a J-beta primer mix. Each CDR3 protein gets one entry after TCRdb re-called the 5' RACE reads with MiXCR. The sample contains 600,000 to 850,000 distinct CDR3 sequences, roughly 43% of which appear only once. The sample comprised blood. The receptors were sampled from a woman aged 55-70 years in good health.

In this sample, this clonotype turned up a few times. The chain carries TRBV28 and TRBJ2-5; D uncertain. The germline CDR1 and CDR2 sequences are MDHEN and SYDVKM. Between the trimmed V and J ends, which lost 2 bases and 9 bases, there was a span of 16 bases. The CDR3 spans 14 residues. CDR3 in amino acids: CASSLRLTAHAQYF. CDR3 DNA sequence: TGTGCCAGCAGTTTACGGCTCACGGCCCATGCCCAGTACTTC.

The chain carries TRBV6-2 or TRBV6-3 and TRBJ1-1; D not certain. V lost 10 bases to trimming and J lost 1 base, with 10 bases between them. Germline CDR1 and CDR2: MNHEY and SVGEGT. The CDR3 loop spans 12 amino acids. CDR3 loop: CATLGSNTEAFF. CDR3 coding DNA: TGTGCCACCTTGGGGTCGAACACTGAAGCTTTCTTT.

The chain carries TRBV20-1 and TRBJ1-3, with 9 bases that match TRBD1. Germline V gene data show CDR1 as DFQATT and CDR2 as SNEGSKA (reference sequence). The CDR3 consists of 15 residues. J lost 4 bases, V lost 6 bases, and 10 bases had no gene match. CDR3: CSAVSDRGLGNTIYF. CDR3 bases: TGCAGTGCCGTTTCGGACAGGGGATTGGGAAACACCATATATTTT.

The J gene is TRBJ2-7, the V gene TRBV3-1; 8 nucleotides match TRBD1. The length of the CDR3 is 15 residues. Germline CDR1 LGHDT, CDR2 YNNKEL (reference sequence). The V and J ends lost 3 bases and 3 bases, in that order; junction bases with no gene match: 7. The CDR3 region is CASSHLDRANYEQYF. CDR3 coding DNA: TGTGCCAGCAGCCACCTGGACAGGGCGAACTACGAGCAGTACTTC.

This chain connects TRBV5-1 to TRBJ2-7; weak D call: TRBD1 (6 bases). The CDR3 totals 15 residues. Trimming left V 4 bases short and J 3 bases short, with 17 bases between. Germline values: CDR1 SGHRS, CDR2 YFSETQ. The CDR3 protein is CASSLGQPPFYEQYF. For the CDR3, the DNA is TGCGCCAGCAGCCTCGGACAGCCTCCCTTCTACGAGCAGTACTTC.

This clonotype was detected a few times. The genes are TRBV2 and TRBJ1-2; 8 bases fit TRBD1. The CDR3 spans 12 residues. CDR1 is SNHLY, CDR2 FYNNEI, per germline. J lost 8 bases, V lost 5 bases, and 4 bases had no gene match. DNA of the CDR3: TGTGCCAGCAGTTTTCAGGGGGCCGGCTACACCTTC. The encoded protein is CASSFQGAGYTF.

The J gene is TRBJ2-1, the V gene TRBV20-1; 8 bases map to TRBD2. With V trimmed by 4 bases and J by 7 bases, 15 bases remained unmatched. The CDR3 covers 16 residues. CDR1 DFQATT and CDR2 SNEGSKA come from the germline V gene (reference sequence). The CDR3 is CSANPTAGRAGNEQFF. The CDR3 coding sequence is TGCAGTGCTAACCCAACAGCCGGGAGGGCCGGGAATGAGCAGTTCTTC.

This clonotype was found a few times. The chain employs TRBV6-6 and TRBJ2-1, with 11 bases fitting TRBD2. CDR1 and CDR2 from the germline V gene are MNHNY and SVGAGI (reference sequence). CDR3 length: 15 residues. Trimming took 7 bases from V and 7 from J; bases not matched to a gene: 9. The chain's CDR3 is CASILLLAGGNEQFF. The CDR3 coding sequence is TGTGCCAGCATCCTCCTCCTAGCGGGAGGTAATGAGCAGTTCTTC.

The chain uses TRBV7-9 and TRBJ2-6, with a possible D match to TRBD2 (5 bases). This CDR3 has 16 residues. Germline V CDR1 and CDR2: SEHNR, FQNEAQ (reference sequence). Trimming cost V 4 bases and J 0 bases, with 10 bases left between them. CDR3 loop: CASSSYGDSGANVLTF. The CDR3 nucleotides read TGTGCCAGCAGCTCGTACGGGGACTCTGGGGCCAACGTCCTGACTTTC.

This clonotype was counted only a few times. V usage is TRBV25-1 and J usage is TRBJ2-3; the D is unclear. V was shortened by 1 base and J by 10 bases, with 9 bases between the two germline ends. This CDR3 spans 12 amino acids. Germline lookup yields CDR1 MGHDK and CDR2 SYGVNS. The CDR3 sequence: CASSESLRAQYF. The CDR3, as DNA: TGTGCCAGCAGTGAATCCCTAAGGGCGCAGTATTTT.

The V gene is TRBV4-1, the J gene TRBJ2-4; D not resolved. The DNA end favors TRBJ2-5, so the J call may be wrong. This CDR3 region has 14 residues. Germline CDR1 MGHRA, CDR2 YSYEKL. This CDR3 is CASSQDEQKGTQYF. Here the CDR3 DNA reads TGCGCCAGCAGCCAAGATGAACAAAAGGGGACCCAGTACTTC.

The chain joins TRBV28 to TRBJ2-1; TRBD2 matches at 10 bases. The germline V gene has CDR1 MDHEN and CDR2 SYDVKM. The CDR3 has 14 residues. Unmatched junction bases numbered 6, after V lost 10 bases and J lost 3 bases. The CDR3 region has the DNA TGTGCCATAGCCTCTAGCGGGGGCTACAATGAGCAGTTCTTC. This sequence encodes CAIASSGGYNEQFF.

The chain recombines TRBV28 with TRBJ2-7; D gene uncertain. The CDR3 has 14 amino acids. Between the trimmed V and J ends, which lost 5 bases and 4 bases, there was a span of 15 bases. Germline V lookup: CDR1 MDHEN, CDR2 SYDVKM. The CDR3 DNA reads TGTGCCAGCAGTACCTCAAGTAAACCTTACGAGCAGTACTTC. Its translation is CASSTSSKPYEQYF.